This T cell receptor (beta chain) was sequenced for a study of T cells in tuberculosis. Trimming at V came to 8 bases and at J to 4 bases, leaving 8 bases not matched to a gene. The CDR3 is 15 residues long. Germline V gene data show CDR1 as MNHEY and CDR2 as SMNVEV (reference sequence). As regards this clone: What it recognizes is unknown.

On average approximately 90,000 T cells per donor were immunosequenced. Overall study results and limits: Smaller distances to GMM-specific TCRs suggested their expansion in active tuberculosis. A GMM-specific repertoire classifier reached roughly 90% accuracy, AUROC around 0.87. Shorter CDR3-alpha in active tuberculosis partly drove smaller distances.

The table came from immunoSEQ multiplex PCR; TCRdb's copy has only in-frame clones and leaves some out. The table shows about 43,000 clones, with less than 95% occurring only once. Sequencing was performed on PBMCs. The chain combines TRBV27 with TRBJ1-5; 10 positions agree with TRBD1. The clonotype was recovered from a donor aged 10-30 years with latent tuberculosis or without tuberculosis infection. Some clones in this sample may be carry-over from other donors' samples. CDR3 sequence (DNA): TGTGCCAGCCGCTGGGGACAGGGGAGGAATCAGCCCCAGCATTTT. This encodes CASRWGQGRNQPQHF.